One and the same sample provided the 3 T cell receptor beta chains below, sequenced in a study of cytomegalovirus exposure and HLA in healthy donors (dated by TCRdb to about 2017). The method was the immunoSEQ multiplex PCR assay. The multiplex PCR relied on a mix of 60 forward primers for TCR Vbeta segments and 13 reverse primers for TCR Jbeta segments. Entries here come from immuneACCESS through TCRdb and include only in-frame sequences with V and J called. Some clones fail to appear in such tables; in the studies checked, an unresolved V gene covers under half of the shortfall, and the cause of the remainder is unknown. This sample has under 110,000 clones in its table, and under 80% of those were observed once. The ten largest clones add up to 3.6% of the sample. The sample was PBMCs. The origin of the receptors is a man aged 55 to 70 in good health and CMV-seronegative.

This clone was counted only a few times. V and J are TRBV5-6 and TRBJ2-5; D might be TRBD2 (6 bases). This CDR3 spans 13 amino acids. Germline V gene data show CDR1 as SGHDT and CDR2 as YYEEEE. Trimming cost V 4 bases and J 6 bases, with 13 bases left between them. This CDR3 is CASSTSGVKTQYF. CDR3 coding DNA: TGTGCCAGCAGCACCTCGGGGGTGAAGACCCAGTACTTC.

The CDR3 reads CASSLGGQLTPYGYTF. CDR3 sequence (DNA): TGTGCCAGCAGCTTAGGCGGACAATTAACTCCATATGGCTACACCTTC. The chain recombines TRBV7-2 with TRBJ1-2; weak D call: TRBD1 (5 bases). V was trimmed by 1 base and J by 5 bases, leaving 17 bases between them. The germline V gene has CDR1 SGHTA and CDR2 FQGNSA. The CDR3 contains 16 residues. Complete variable domain (other parts from reference TRBV7-2 and TRBJ1-2): GAGVSQSPSNKVTEKGKDVELRCDPISGHTALYWYRQSLGQGLEFLIYFQGNSAPDKSGLPSDRFSAERTGGSVSTLTIQRTQQEDSAVYLCASSLGGQLTPYGYTFGSGTRLTVV.

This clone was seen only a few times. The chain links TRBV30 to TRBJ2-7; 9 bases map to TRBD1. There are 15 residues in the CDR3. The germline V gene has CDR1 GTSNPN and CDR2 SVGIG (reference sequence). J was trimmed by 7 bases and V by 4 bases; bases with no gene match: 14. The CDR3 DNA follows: TGTGCCTGGAACACCCGGGACAGGGAGTCGGAGGAGCAGTACTTC. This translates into CAWNTRDRESEEQYF.